These T cell receptor beta chains were read from a single sample in a study of Tregs in tolerant kidney transplant recipients. Assay used: immunoSEQ multiplex PCR; TCRdb lists only in-frame clones, some missing. The repertoire holds under 100,000 clones, with 90% to 95% as singletons. Material: CD8+ T cells from blood. The origin of the receptors is a human donor in good health. Both conserved end residues are trimmed from each CDR3. Fields, in order: CDR3 protein, clone size, V gene, D gene. D genes are given only for firm matches. Some rows have no size entry. The others give once, few or many, or a class for an expanded clone.

cdr3_aa: ASSPGRTLH
clone_size: -
v_call: TRBV4-1
d_call: -

cdr3_aa: ASSHFRFGSGGAGDTQY
clone_size: -
v_call: TRBV4-1
d_call: TRBD2

cdr3_aa: ATSRSAGGYTDEQF
clone_size: -
v_call: TRBV15
d_call: TRBD1

cdr3_aa: ASSGPPSGGALKNIQY
clone_size: -
v_call: TRBV9
d_call: TRBD2

cdr3_aa: ASSPQGAVGYT
clone_size: -
v_call: TRBV7-8
d_call: TRBD1

cdr3_aa: ASSLGGMNTEAF
clone_size: -
v_call: TRBV7-6
d_call: -

cdr3_aa: ASSLDSLPQSSYNEQF
clone_size: -
v_call: TRBV11-2
d_call: -

cdr3_aa: ASSELRADYEQY
clone_size: -
v_call: TRBV2
d_call: -

cdr3_aa: ASSLVGGDTDTEAF
clone_size: -
v_call: TRBV11-2
d_call: -

cdr3_aa: ASITGQGANYGYT
clone_size: once
v_call: TRBV19
d_call: TRBD1

cdr3_aa: ASTGDYGYT
clone_size: once
v_call: TRBV6-1
d_call: -

cdr3_aa: ASSDWTDKNTEAF
clone_size: -
v_call: TRBV10-1
d_call: -

cdr3_aa: ASSYSERSYGYT
clone_size: -
v_call: TRBV6-6
d_call: -

cdr3_aa: ASSVEGGMSSYEQY
clone_size: -
v_call: TRBV9
d_call: TRBD1

cdr3_aa: ASSLWGAYNEQF
clone_size: -
v_call: TRBV5-6
d_call: -

cdr3_aa: ASSMGLAGVTYEQY
clone_size: -
v_call: TRBV27
d_call: TRBD2

cdr3_aa: ASREGQDS
clone_size: -
v_call: TRBV21-1
d_call: -

cdr3_aa: ASSSLQGWEKLF
clone_size: -
v_call: TRBV6-5
d_call: TRBD1

cdr3_aa: ASSLAGRRGYEQY
clone_size: -
v_call: TRBV5-8
d_call: -

cdr3_aa: ASSPPSGSYNEQF
clone_size: -
v_call: TRBV7-9
d_call: TRBD2

cdr3_aa: ASSSDHGGGDTQY
clone_size: -
v_call: TRBV7-9
d_call: TRBD2

cdr3_aa: ASSDHSVLGTRNTGELF
clone_size: -
v_call: TRBV6-4
d_call: -

cdr3_aa: ASSFPGQGNYGYT
clone_size: -
v_call: TRBV6-5
d_call: TRBD1

cdr3_aa: ATSREPTGTDTQY
clone_size: medium-sized
v_call: TRBV15
d_call: -

cdr3_aa: ASSEGVGQPQH
clone_size: -
v_call: TRBV9
d_call: -

cdr3_aa: ASSLDWISYEQY
clone_size: -
v_call: TRBV5-1
d_call: -